This record looks at one T cell receptor beta chain sequence and its context. No antigen is known for it. These data are taken from a study of CD8 T cells in ankylosing spondylitis. Findings of the study overall: The study identified a TCR beta motif of about eight highly homologous variants that appeared characteristic of ankylosing spondylitis blood.

Germline trimming cut 2 bases from V and 3 bases from J; bases unmatched to any gene: 4. The CDR3 is made up of 14 amino acids. Germline CDR1 SGHRS, CDR2 YFSETQ. MiXCR, run by TCRdb on the 5' RACE reads, gives a single entry per CDR3 protein. The sample lists approximately 300,000 distinct CDR3 sequences, less than 10% seen once, with 13% to 15% in the top ten. The sample comprised blood, either unsorted or a sorted T cell fraction (not recorded which). The V and J genes are TRBV5-1 and TRBJ2-7, with 8 bases identical to TRBD2. The TCR comes from a male donor with ankylosing spondylitis. CDR3 sequence: CASSLAGVDYEQYF. CDR3 coding DNA: TGCGCCAGCAGCTTAGCGGGAGTTGACTACGAGCAGTACTTC.